The entry that follows covers one T cell receptor beta chain sequence. The antigen this receptor binds is unknown. No qualities accompany the bases; no much larger clone lies one base away. The source of the sample is a study of blood T cells in healthy people across ages (dated by TCRdb to about 2015). Notes on the research overall: In model experiments, template switching captured about one uniquely barcoded TCR beta cDNA molecule for every two T cells. Four age groups were formed from the donors: young (average approximately 17 years), middle-aged (approximately 39), aged (62) and long-lived (less than 85). Donors of different ages were randomly distributed across sequencing lanes to avoid experimental bias. For two donors (one aged 18 to 30 and one aged 80 or older), the study analyzed two additional independent replicas of 1 million unique cDNA reads from the same blood draw. Age-related changes in TCR beta repertoire diversity were measured in the study by deep sequencing normalized with unique cDNA molecular identifiers.

The investigation overall reported the following: Compared with the aged group, the long-lived group had more naive CD4+ T cells, fewer expanded clones and increased TCR diversity, suggesting age selection. As age increased, observed TCR beta diversity per million T cells dropped in a roughly linear way, and a significant reduction was already evident by age roughly 40. Estimates of total diversity from one million sequenced T cells were regarded as lower bounds and underestimates. The CMV infection status of donors was not known, potentially confounding age-related changes in expanded clonotypes. A strong correlation was found between observed TCR beta diversity and the percentage of naive T cells measured by flow cytometry. Conclusive comparison of naive and antigen-experienced compartments was prevented by the profiling of bulk unsorted PBMCs.

The donors were some 36 Caucasian individuals from Russia, aged roughly 6 to 100 years, who were systemically healthy. Each donor gave ten milliliters of peripheral blood, collected into EDTA-treated Vacutainer tubes. PBMCs were isolated by Ficoll-Paque density-gradient centrifugation, with at least 6 million obtained per sample. Total RNA was extracted from PBMCs with Trizol reagent, with at least 6 micrograms obtained per sample. For every donor, flow cytometry on a PBMC aliquot measured the percentage of naive CD45RAhigh/CD27high T cells. The cysteine opens and the phenylalanine closes a CDR3 of 15 amino acids. Just CDR3 DNA is preserved here, 45 bases in frame from base 1. The V and J ends are trimmed by 2 bases and 4 bases, leaving 14 bases between them. Library construction relied on 5' RACE. The data were produced on an Illumina HiSeq 2500. The second PCR ran for roughly 7 to 11 cycles and used a J-beta primer mix along with a sample-barcoded 5' primer. Each TCR beta cDNA molecule received a unique molecular identifier from a template-switch 5' adaptor carrying 12 random nucleotides. Each sample yielded at least 2.5 million CDR3-containing paired-end reads. First-strand cDNA synthesis was performed from all RNA using the Mint cDNA synthesis kit, with priming by a TRBC-specific oligonucleotide. Following uracil-DNA glycosylase treatment, a first 18-cycle PCR with universal primers M1SS and BC2_uni_R was performed on all cDNA. In the authors' own workflow: For normalization, 1 million high-quality reads were randomly selected from each sample, with every read carrying a distinct molecular identifier. Reads with shared molecular identifiers were discarded instead of being binned into consensus sequences. CDR3 identification, clonotype clustering and error correction used MiTCR with a Q25 quality threshold and the strictest error-elimination algorithm. A nonparametric unseen species model with Euler transformation was used to estimate a lower bound on total TCR beta diversity. TCRdb took the public reads, trimmed them with fastp at Q25, ran MiXCR for clone calling and kept in-frame beta chains. When rows share a CDR3 protein, they turn into one entry using the most common DNA and genes. These V and J calls originate from TCRdb's pipeline instead of the authors' own analysis. The sample data list some 1.4 million distinct CDR3 sequences, and 42% of these were observed just once. The ten largest clones add up to 6.5% to 10% of the sample.

The rearrangement combines TRBV12-3 or TRBV12-4 with TRBJ1-2; the D gene assignment is ambiguous. Sequencing was done on a sample of blood. The TCR comes from a woman aged 18-35 years in good health. The CDR3 region reads CASSLWPTLSYGYTF. The sequenced DNA is TGTGCCAGCAGTTTATGGCCCACCCTGAGCTATGGCTACACCTTC.